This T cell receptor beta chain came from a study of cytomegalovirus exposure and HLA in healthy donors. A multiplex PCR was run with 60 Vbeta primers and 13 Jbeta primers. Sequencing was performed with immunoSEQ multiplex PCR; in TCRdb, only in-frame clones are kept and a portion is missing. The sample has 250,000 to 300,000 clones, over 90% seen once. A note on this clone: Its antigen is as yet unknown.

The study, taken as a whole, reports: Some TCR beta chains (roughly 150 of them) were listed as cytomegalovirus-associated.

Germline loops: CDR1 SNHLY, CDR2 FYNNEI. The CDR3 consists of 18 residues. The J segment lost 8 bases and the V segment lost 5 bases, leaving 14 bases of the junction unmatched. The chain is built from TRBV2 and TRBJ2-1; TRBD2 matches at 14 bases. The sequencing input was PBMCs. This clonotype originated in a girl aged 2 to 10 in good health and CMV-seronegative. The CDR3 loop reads CASSNPTSGRVFSDEQFF. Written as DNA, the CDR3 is TGTGCCAGCAGTAATCCGACTAGCGGGAGGGTGTTTAGCGATGAGCAGTTCTTC.